The clone carrying this T cell receptor (beta chain) appeared a few times. TCRdb re-called the 5' RACE reads through MiXCR, storing one row per CDR3 protein. The sample lists some 350,000 distinct CDR3 sequences, approximately 4% seen once, with under 30% in the top ten. The data belong to a study of T cells after yellow fever vaccination. The CDR3 sequence is 13 residues long. Per the germline V gene, CDR1 is SGHDT and CDR2 is YYEEEE. Trimming took off 5 bases at V and 2 bases at J, with 9 bases between the two ends. The V call is TRBV5-6, the J call TRBJ2-3; perhaps TRBD2 as D (5 bases). The sample was PBMCs, taken 5 days after the yellow fever booster vaccination. This TCR came from a man between 18 and 29 years old who received the YFV17D yellow fever vaccine. The CDR3 here is CASRKEDTDTQYF. CDR3 nucleotide sequence: TGTGCCAGCAGGAAGGAGGACACAGATACGCAGTATTTT.